Sequencing of this TCR beta chain was carried out in a study of T cells expressing NK-cell markers. In generating TCR beta cDNA, 5'RACE template switching with UMIs was used. TCRdb re-called the 5' RACE reads and shows each CDR3 protein once, DNA omitted. The listing records around 380,000 distinct CDR3 sequences. Germline V lookup: CDR1 MNHEY, CDR2 SVGAGI. The CDR3 loop spans 14 amino acids. This chain joins TRBV6-5 and TRBJ1-3. The sequenced sample consisted of blood T cells: a sorted CD56 or NKG2C T cell subset, CD4+ or CD8+ T cells, or bulk PBMC T cells (not recorded which). This clonotype was obtained from a woman aged 45 to 65 in good health. The chain's CDR3 is CASLASASGNTIYF.